The present entry profiles one T cell receptor (beta chain) with its context. Its antigen is undetermined. The sample is drawn from a study of monozygotic twins with inflammatory bowel disease. General study points: A lone strong IBD-associated signal or clonotype found no support. The co-twins with IBD showed lower TCRbeta diversity (inverse Simpson) than their healthy siblings. Relative to healthy twins, IBD patients had fewer clonotypes in common with others, a gap that was especially apparent with disease activity. Among patients, repertoires may have gained variability from differing immunosuppressive treatments.

TCRdb reworked the 5' RACE reads into one entry per CDR3 protein, no DNA. This table lists about 440,000 distinct CDR3 sequences. The germline CDR1 and CDR2 sequences are SEHNR and FQNEAQ (reference sequence). The CDR3 loop spans 13 amino acids. Sequenced: blood. This TCR was sampled from a human donor with ulcerative colitis or Crohn's disease, or a healthy co-twin of an affected twin (not recorded which). The chain carries TRBV7-9 and TRBJ2-7; TCRdb designates TRBD1, a call that cannot be tested without DNA. The CDR3: CASSLEGSIEQYF.